What follows describes a single T cell receptor beta chain. This sample is drawn from a study of cytomegalovirus exposure and HLA in healthy donors. J was trimmed by 5 bases and V by 2 bases; bases with no gene match: 3. Germline values: CDR1 MNHEY, CDR2 SVGAGI. The CDR3 is 14 amino acids. Primers for the PCR totalled 60 Vbeta and 13 Jbeta. Measured with immunoSEQ multiplex PCR; TCRdb has only the in-frame clones, and not every one. Of around 190,000 clones detected, over 65% appear once; the ten largest clones hold around 3.5%. Sequencing used PBMCs. The sequence derives from a man between 40 and 49 years old in good health and CMV-seropositive. This chain connects TRBV6-5 to TRBJ2-5, with TRBD2 identical over 9 bases. CDR3 loop: CASSYAGGSETQYF. DNA for the CDR3: TGTGCCAGCAGTTACGCGGGGGGGAGTGAGACCCAGTACTTC.